The rows below give T cell receptor beta chains drawn from one sample of a study of blood T cell dynamics during melanoma immunotherapy. Assay: immunoSEQ multiplex PCR; the TCRdb copy retains only in-frame clones and omits some. In the table there are about 7,600 clones, more than 70% of which are singletons. The sequences come from blood, collected from a patient treated with checkpoint blockade. All receptors come from a human donor with melanoma. Each CDR3 is given with its conserved first and last residue.

v_call	j_call	cdr3_aa
TRBV7-2	TRBJ1-1	CASSLQGLNTEAFF
TRBV7-9	TRBJ1-2	CASSQGFPGAGGYTF
TRBV2	TRBJ2-5	CASSPQETQYF
TRBV10-1	TRBJ2-3	CASSPGTGGTQYF
TRBV4-2	-	CASSQDQRLLRDEQYF
TRBV7-2	TRBJ2-7	CASSLGAGGPHEQYF
TRBV2	TRBJ1-1	CASSSSTGIGTEAFF
TRBV5-4	TRBJ1-6	CASSLGDRTGGNSPLHF
TRBV9	TRBJ1-2	CASSVGTGGRGYTF
TRBV4-1	TRBJ2-5	CASSQRGVAGESETQYF
TRBV5-1	TRBJ1-1	CASMDQSGEEAFF
TRBV9	TRBJ2-7	CASSPGRSSYEQYF
TRBV20-1	TRBJ1-1	CSAIKTFEAFF
TRBV18	TRBJ1-5	CASSLANQPQHF
TRBV10-2	TRBJ1-2	CASSETGGMDGYTF
TRBV19	TRBJ2-5	CATRQSGETQYF
TRBV28	TRBJ1-1	CASQGLMTSRTEAFF
TRBV11-2	TRBJ1-2	CASSTHRRNYGYTF
TRBV19	TRBJ2-6	CASSSPGSPGGANVLTF
TRBV5-1	TRBJ1-1	CASSLVGLREAEAFF
TRBV21-1	TRBJ1-1	CAEGGDTEAFF
TRBV5-4	TRBJ2-1	CASSLRGRGGAYNEQFF